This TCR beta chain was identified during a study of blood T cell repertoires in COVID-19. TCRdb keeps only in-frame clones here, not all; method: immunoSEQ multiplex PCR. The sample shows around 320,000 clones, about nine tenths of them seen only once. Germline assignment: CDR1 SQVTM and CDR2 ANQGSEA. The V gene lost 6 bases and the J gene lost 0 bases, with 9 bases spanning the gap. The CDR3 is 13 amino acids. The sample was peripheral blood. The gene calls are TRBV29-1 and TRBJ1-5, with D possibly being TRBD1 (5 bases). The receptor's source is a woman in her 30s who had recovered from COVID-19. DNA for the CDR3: TGCAGCGTGGGGCCCGGTAGCAATCAGCCCCAGCATTTT. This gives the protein CSVGPGSNQPQHF.